These T cell receptor beta chains were read from a single sample in a study of early T cells in non-severe SARS-CoV-2 infection. TCRdb used MiXCR to reprocess the 5' RACE reads, holding one entry per CDR3 protein. The table records under 25,000 distinct CDR3 sequences, 4.7% of them present only once. Sequenced: whole blood. These receptors were taken from an adult who was a healthcare worker with PCR-confirmed SARS-CoV-2 infection or an uninfected control (not recorded which). Both conserved end residues are part of each CDR3. Fields, in order: clone size, J gene, V gene, D gene, CDR3 DNA, CDR3 protein. The D gene is left open where the match is weak. For some rows the clone size is stated as once, few or many, or as a class when expanded; others skip it.

few TRBJ2-7 TRBV4-3 . TGCGCCAGCAGCCAAGATGAAGGGAACTCCTACGAGCAGTACTTC CASSQDEGNSYEQYF
. TRBJ2-5 TRBV30 . TGTGCCGGGGAGGAGGGGGGCGAGACCCAGTACTTC CAGEEGGETQYF
few TRBJ2-2 TRBV7-9 . TGTGCCAGCACCCTAGGCCCGACAGCCAACACCGGGGAGCTGTTTTTT CASTLGPTANTGELFF
. TRBJ2-3 TRBV7-2 . TGTGCCAGCAGCCCGTGGACCTCCCGCACAGATACGCAGTATTTT CASSPWTSRTDTQYF
. TRBJ2-3 TRBV9 . TGTGCCAGCAGCGTAGTAGACGGACGGGGCACAGATACGCAGTATTTT CASSVVDGRGTDTQYF
. TRBJ1-2 TRBV3-1 TRBD1 TGTGCCAGCAGCCAAGCCAGGGGGCTGGGCGGCTACACCTTC CASSQARGLGGYTF
medium-sized TRBJ2-5 TRBV20-1 TRBD2 TGCAGTGCTAGGCCCCTTTCGGGGGGTAAGCAAGAGACCCAGTACTTC CSARPLSGGKQETQYF
many TRBJ2-5 TRBV5-4 . TGTGCCAGCAGCCCCCAACGCGGGGCGGAGACCCAGTACTTC CASSPQRGAETQYF
few TRBJ1-5 TRBV12-3/TRBV12-4 . TGTGCCAGCACTACGGGCTATAGCAATCAGCCCCAGCATTTT CASTTGYSNQPQHF
many TRBJ1-1 TRBV30 . TGTGCCTGGAGTGAAGGTCGCGGTTCCCGAGAAGCTTTCTTT CAWSEGRGSREAFF
. TRBJ2-5 TRBV30 . TGTGCCTGGAGTAATAAGGTACTAGAGACCCAGTACTTC CAWSNKVLETQYF
many TRBJ2-1 TRBV15 . TGTGCCACCAGCAGAGATCCCCTCTCTAACAATGAGCAGTTCTTC CATSRDPLSNNEQFF
few TRBJ2-2 TRBV25-1 TRBD1 TGTGCCAGCAGTGGTTGGACAGGGGACACCGGGGAGCTGTTTTTT CASSGWTGDTGELFF
. TRBJ2-7 TRBV5-1 TRBD1 TGCGCCAGCAGCTTTTCGGGACAGGGATTCGAGCAGTACTTC CASSFSGQGFEQYF
many TRBJ1-1 TRBV12-3/TRBV12-4 . TGTGCCAGCAGTTTTTCCGGCCAGGGCGTCACTGAAGCTTTCTTT CASSFSGQGVTEAFF
. TRBJ1-1 TRBV7-6 . TGTGCCAGCAGCTTAACGACAGCTAACACTGAAGCTTTCTTT CASSLTTANTEAFF
few TRBJ2-3 TRBV6-1 . TGTGCCAGCATCACTGCATGGGGGCTTGGCACAGATACGCAGTATTTT CASITAWGLGTDTQYF
many TRBJ1-6 TRBV4-3 . TGCGCCAGCAGCCAAGATCGGGCTTTCGCAGGAATACATTCACCCCTCCACTTT CASSQDRAFAGIHSPLHF
many TRBJ2-5 TRBV27 . TGTGCCAGCCCCTCCCCGGATATAAAAGAGACCCAGTACTTC CASPSPDIKETQYF
many TRBJ2-3 TRBV4-3 . TGCGCCAGCAGCCAAGATTCTTACGTTGGCGGAGATACGCAGTATTTT CASSQDSYVGGDTQYF
. TRBJ2-5 TRBV29-1 . TGCAGCGTTGTAGGGTCCAGGACCCAGTACTTC CSVVGSRTQYF
few TRBJ2-5 TRBV3-1 TRBD2 TGTGCCAGCAGCCAAGATCTCCCCGGGGGGGAGGAGACCCAGTACTTC CASSQDLPGGEETQYF
. TRBJ1-5 TRBV30 . TGTGCCTGGAAAGGGTCCGGCAATCAGCCCCAGCATTTT CAWKGSGNQPQHF
. TRBJ2-1 TRBV14 . TGTGCCAGCAGCCAGCAGGCGGCGAGGGAGCAGTTCTTC CASSQQAAREQFF
. TRBJ1-5 TRBV7-2 . TGTGCCAGCAGTCCGCAGGGGAGAGGTTCCAATCAGCCCCAGCATTTT CASSPQGRGSNQPQHF
many TRBJ1-1 TRBV10-3 . TGTGCCACCCTTCCGTCAGTGAACACTGAAGCTTTCTTT CATLPSVNTEAFF
many TRBJ1-1 TRBV6-2/TRBV6-3 . TGTGCCAGCAGTTATTGGGGACTGAACACTGAAGCTTTCTTT CASSYWGLNTEAFF
many TRBJ2-4 TRBV5-1 TRBD1 TGCGCCAGCTGGGACAGTTCGCTAGCCAAAAACATTCAGTACTTC CASWDSSLAKNIQYF
many TRBJ1-5 TRBV20-1 . TGCAGTGCTAGAGGGCCGGGAGGTGAGGGCCCCCAGCATTTT CSARGPGGEGPQHF
many TRBJ2-2 TRBV25-1 TRBD1 TGTGCCAGCACCGGGACAGGGTTTAGCGGGGAGCTGTTTTTT CASTGTGFSGELFF
many TRBJ1-2 TRBV9 TRBD1 TGTGCCAGCAGCGATTATCAGGGGGCAGTGGAAGGCTACACCTTC CASSDYQGAVEGYTF
. TRBJ2-3 TRBV14 . TGTGCCAGCAGCCAAGATGCAGATACGCAGTATTTT CASSQDADTQYF
few TRBJ2-3 TRBV12-3/TRBV12-4 TRBD2 TGTGCCAGCAGTACCCGGGGGGGGACTCGGACAGATACGCAGTATTTT CASSTRGGTRTDTQYF
many TRBJ2-3 TRBV2 . TGTGCCAGCAGTGAAGAACAAAATACGCAGTATTTT CASSEEQNTQYF
many TRBJ2-1 TRBV5-6 TRBD2 TGTGCCAGCAGCGGTGGCCAGCGGGGGTGGAGCTCCTACAATGAGCAGTTCTTC CASSGGQRGWSSYNEQFF
many TRBJ2-1 TRBV7-8 TRBD2 TGTGCCAGCAGCTTAAGACTAGCGGAACACAATGAGCAGTTCTTC CASSLRLAEHNEQFF
medium-sized TRBJ2-1 TRBV3-2 . TGTGCCAGCAGCCAAGGCGGGGACAGGGAATACAATGAGCAGTTCTTC CASSQGGDREYNEQFF
medium-sized TRBJ1-2 TRBV19 . TGTGCCAGTAGTATAGATCAAGGGCTTGGATATGGCTACACCTTC CASSIDQGLGYGYTF
. TRBJ2-2 TRBV20-1 TRBD2 TGCAGTGCTAGAGATCCAGCTAGCGGAAACACCGGGGAGCTGTTTTTT CSARDPASGNTGELFF
. TRBJ2-5 TRBV29-1 . TGCAGCGTTCTCTTGGGTGTCGAGACCCAGTACTTC CSVLLGVETQYF
many TRBJ1-2 TRBV30 . TGTGCCTGGAGTGTCGAGGCTAACTATGGCTACACCTTC CAWSVEANYGYTF
many TRBJ2-5 TRBV19 . TGTGCCAGTACCATCGGGGAAGGAGAGACCCAGTACTTC CASTIGEGETQYF
many TRBJ2-5 TRBV5-4 . TGTGCCAGCAGCTTGGCCGGGAAAGAGACCCAGTACTTC CASSLAGKETQYF
many TRBJ1-6 TRBV4-2 . TGTGCCAGCAGCTCCCAGTCCGGCAATTCACCCCTCCACTTT CASSSQSGNSPLHF